This T cell receptor (beta chain) comes out of a study of cytomegalovirus exposure and HLA in healthy donors. Study-wide context: About four fifths of 350 to 400 genotyped donors fell in the Caucasian-associated ancestry cluster. Study results and caveats: Later, an analysis found that common viral pathogens appeared to be linked with several of the most significant clusters. It was reportedly the case that the classifier diagnosed cytomegalovirus status with high specificity and sensitivity.

Concerning this clone: Its antigen is unknown.

V gave up 6 bases and J gave up 0 bases, with 14 bases separating them. Germline CDR1 MRHNA, CDR2 SNTAGT. The CDR3 runs 15 residues. With 60 Vbeta and 13 Jbeta primers, the PCR was carried out. This table comes from immunoSEQ multiplex PCR, and its TCRdb copy is limited to in-frame clones, with some not included. The sample includes 110,000 to 150,000 clones, approximately 80% of them seen just once. Unrecorded immune exposure was likely among donors, who were nominally healthy when sampled. This sequence was found in a woman aged 40 to 49 in good health and CMV-seropositive. The sample taken for sequencing was PBMCs. The chain couples TRBV6-4 to TRBJ1-1, with a weak D call TRBD1 (5 bases). CDR3 sequence (DNA): TGTGCCAGCAGGGAGTCAGGGCTTATGAACACTGAAGCTTTCTTT. It encodes CASRESGLMNTEAFF.